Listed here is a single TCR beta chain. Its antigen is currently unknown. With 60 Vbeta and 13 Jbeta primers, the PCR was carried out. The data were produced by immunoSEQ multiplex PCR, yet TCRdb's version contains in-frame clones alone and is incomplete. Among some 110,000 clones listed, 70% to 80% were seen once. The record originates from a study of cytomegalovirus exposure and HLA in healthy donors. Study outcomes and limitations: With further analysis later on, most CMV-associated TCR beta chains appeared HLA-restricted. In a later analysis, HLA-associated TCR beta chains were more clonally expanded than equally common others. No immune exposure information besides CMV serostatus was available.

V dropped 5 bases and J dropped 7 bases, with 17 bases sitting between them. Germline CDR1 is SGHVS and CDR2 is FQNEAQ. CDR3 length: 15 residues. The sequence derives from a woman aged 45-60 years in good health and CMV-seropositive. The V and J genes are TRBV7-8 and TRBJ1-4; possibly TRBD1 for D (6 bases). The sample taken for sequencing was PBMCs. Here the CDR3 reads CASSPEQGNGEKLFF. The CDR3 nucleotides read TGTGCCAGCAGCCCAGAACAGGGTAATGGTGAAAAACTGTTTTTT.